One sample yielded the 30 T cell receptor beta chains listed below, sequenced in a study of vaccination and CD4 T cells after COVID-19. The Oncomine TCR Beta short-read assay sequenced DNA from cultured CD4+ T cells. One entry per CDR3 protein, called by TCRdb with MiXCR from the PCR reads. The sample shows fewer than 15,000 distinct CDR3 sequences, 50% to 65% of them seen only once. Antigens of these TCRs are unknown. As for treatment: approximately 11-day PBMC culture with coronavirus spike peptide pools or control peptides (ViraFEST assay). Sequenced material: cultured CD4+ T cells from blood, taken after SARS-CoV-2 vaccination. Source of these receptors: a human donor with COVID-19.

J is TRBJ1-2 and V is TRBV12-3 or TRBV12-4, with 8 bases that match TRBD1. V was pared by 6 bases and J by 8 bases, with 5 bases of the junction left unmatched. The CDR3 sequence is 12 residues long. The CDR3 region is CASRRGQGGYTF. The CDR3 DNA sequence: TGTGCCAGCAGGCGCGGACAGGGAGGCTACACCTTC.

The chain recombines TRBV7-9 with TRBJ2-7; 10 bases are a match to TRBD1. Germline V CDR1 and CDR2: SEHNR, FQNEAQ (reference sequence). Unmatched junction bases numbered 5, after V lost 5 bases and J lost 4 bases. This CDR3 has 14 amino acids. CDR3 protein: CASSSGTGEYEQYF. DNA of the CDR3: TGTGCCAGCAGCAGCGGGACAGGGGAGTACGAGCAGTACTTC.

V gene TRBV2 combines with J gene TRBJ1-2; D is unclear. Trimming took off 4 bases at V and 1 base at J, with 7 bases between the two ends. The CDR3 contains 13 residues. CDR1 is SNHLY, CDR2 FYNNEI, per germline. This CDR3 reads CASSADRNYGYTF. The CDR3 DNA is TGTGCCAGCAGTGCGGACCGTAACTATGGCTACACCTTC. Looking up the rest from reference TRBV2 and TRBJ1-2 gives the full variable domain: EPEVTQTPSHQVTQMGQEVILRCVPISNHLYFYWYRQILGQKVEFLVSFYNNEISEKSEIFDDQFSVERPDGSNFTLKIRSTKLEDSAMYFCASSADRNYGYTFGSGTRLTVV.

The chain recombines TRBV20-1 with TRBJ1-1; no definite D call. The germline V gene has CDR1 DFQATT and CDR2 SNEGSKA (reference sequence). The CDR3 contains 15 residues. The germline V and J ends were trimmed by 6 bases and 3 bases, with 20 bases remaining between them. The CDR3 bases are TGCAGTGCCGGGAGGGAGGGTATGGTGTACACTGAAGCTTTCTTT. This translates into CSAGREGMVYTEAFF.

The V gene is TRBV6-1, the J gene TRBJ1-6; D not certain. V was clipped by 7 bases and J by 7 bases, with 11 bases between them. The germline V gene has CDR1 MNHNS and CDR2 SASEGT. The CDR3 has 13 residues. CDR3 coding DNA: TGTGCCAGCAAGGAAGTGGGGAATTCACCCCTCCACTTT. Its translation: CASKEVGNSPLHF.

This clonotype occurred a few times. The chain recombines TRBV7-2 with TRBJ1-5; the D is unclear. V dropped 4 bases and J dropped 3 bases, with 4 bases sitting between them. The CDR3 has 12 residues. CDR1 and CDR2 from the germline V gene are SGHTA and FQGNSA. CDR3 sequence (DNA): TGTGCCAGCAGCTCCACCAATCAGCCCCAGCATTTT. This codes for CASSSTNQPQHF.

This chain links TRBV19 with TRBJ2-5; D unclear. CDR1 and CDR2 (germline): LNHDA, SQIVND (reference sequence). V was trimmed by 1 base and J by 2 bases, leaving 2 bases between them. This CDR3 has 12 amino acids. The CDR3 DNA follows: TGTGCCAGTAGTATAGGACAAGAGACCCAGTACTTC. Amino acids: CASSIGQETQYF. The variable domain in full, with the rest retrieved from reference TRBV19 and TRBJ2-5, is DGGITQSPKYLFRKEGQNVTLSCEQNLNHDAMYWYRQDPGQGLRLIYYSQIVNDFQKGDIAEGYSVSREKKESFPLTVTSAQKNPTAFYLCASSIGQETQYFGPGTRLLVL.

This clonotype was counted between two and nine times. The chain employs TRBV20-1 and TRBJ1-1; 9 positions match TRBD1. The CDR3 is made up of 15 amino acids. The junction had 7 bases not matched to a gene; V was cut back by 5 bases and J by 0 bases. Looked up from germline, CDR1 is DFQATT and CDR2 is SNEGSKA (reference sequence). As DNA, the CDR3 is TGCAGTGCTGGGACAGGGCGGGGGATGAACACTGAAGCTTTCTTT. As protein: CSAGTGRGMNTEAFF.

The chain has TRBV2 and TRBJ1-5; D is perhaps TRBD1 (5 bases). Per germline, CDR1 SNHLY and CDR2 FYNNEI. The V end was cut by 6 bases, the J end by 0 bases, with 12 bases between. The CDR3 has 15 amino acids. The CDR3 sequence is CASRGTDYSNQPQHF. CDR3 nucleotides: TGTGCCAGCAGAGGGACGGATTATAGCAATCAGCCCCAGCATTTT.

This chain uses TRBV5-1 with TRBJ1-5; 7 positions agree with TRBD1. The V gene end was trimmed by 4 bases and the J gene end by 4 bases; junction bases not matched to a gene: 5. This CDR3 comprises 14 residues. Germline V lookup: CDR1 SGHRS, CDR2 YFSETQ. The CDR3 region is CASSPQGVNQPQHF. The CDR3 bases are TGCGCCAGCAGCCCGCAGGGGGTAAATCAGCCCCAGCATTTT.

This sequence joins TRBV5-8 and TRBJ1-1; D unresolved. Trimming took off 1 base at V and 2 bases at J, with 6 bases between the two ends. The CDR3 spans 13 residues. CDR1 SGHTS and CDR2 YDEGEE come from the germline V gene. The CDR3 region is CASSLRPNTEAFF. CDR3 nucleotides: TGTGCCAGCAGCTTGCGGCCAAACACTGAAGCTTTCTTT.

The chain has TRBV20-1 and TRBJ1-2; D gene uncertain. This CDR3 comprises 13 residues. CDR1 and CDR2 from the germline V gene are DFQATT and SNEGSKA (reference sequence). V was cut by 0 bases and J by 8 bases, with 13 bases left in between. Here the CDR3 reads CSARDPALGGYTF. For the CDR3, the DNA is TGCAGTGCTAGAGATCCAGCACTTGGAGGCTACACCTTC.

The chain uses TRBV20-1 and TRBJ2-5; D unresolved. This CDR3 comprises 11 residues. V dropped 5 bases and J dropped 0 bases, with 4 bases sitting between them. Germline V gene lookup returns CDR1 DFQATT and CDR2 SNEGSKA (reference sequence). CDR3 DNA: TGCAGTGCTTGGTACCAAGAGACCCAGTACTTC. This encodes CSAWYQETQYF.

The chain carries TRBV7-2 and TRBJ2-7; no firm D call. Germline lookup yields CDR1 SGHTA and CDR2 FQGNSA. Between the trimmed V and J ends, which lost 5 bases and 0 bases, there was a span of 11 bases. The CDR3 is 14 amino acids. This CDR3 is CASSVVRSSYEQYF. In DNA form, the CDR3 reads TGTGCCAGCAGCGTCGTCAGGTCCTCCTACGAGCAGTACTTC.

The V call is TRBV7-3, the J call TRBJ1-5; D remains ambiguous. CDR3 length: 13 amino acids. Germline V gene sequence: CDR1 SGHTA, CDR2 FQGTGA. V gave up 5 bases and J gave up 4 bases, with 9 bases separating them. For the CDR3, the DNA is TGTGCCAGCAGCGCCGGTGGGAATCAGCCCCAGCATTTT. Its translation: CASSAGGNQPQHF.

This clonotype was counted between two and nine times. CDR3 protein: CAISAGTGLGNQPQHF. The CDR3 DNA is TGTGCCATCAGTGCTGGGACAGGGTTGGGCAATCAGCCCCAGCATTTT. This sequence joins TRBV10-3 and TRBJ1-5; 9 bases match TRBD1. The CDR3 runs 16 residues. CDR1 and CDR2 (germline): ENHRY, SYGVKD. V was pared by 4 bases and J by 2 bases, with 6 bases of the junction left unmatched.

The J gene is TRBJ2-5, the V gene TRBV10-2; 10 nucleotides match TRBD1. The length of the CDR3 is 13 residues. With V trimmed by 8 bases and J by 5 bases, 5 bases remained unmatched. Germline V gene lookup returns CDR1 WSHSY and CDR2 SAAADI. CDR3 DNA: TGCGCCAGCCCGGGACAGGGGTGGGAGACCCAGTACTTC. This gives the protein CASPGQGWETQYF.

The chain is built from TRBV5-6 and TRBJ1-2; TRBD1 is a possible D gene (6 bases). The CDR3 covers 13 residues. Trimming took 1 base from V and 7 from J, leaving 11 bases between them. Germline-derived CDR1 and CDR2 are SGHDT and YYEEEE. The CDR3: CASSLPEGGGYTF. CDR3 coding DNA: TGTGCCAGCAGCTTGCCAGAGGGGGGTGGCTACACCTTC. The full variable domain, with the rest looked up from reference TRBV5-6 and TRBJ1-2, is DAGVTQSPTHLIKTRGQQVTLRCSPKSGHDTVSWYQQALGQGPQFIFQYYEEEERQRGNFPDRFSGHQFPNYSSELNVNALLLGDSALYLCASSLPEGGGYTFGSGTRLTVV.

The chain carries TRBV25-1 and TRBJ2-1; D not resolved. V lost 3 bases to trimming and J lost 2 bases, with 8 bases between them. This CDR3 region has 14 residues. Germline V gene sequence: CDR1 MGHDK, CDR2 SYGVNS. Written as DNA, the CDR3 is TGTGCCAGCAGTGAGTGGGGTGCCTACAATGAGCAGTTCTTC. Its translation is CASSEWGAYNEQFF.

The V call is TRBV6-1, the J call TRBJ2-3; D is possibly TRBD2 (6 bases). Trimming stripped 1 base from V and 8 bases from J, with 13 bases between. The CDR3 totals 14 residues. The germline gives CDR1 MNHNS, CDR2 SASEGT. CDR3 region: CASSEGTGGFTQYF. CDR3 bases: TGTGCCAGCAGTGAAGGGACTGGGGGGTTTACGCAGTATTTT.

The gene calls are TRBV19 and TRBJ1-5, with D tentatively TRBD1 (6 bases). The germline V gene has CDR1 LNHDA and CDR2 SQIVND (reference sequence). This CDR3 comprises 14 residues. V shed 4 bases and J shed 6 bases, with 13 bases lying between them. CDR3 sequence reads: CASSTTGTAQPQHF. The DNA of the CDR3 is TGTGCCAGTAGTACTACAGGGACGGCTCAGCCCCAGCATTTT.

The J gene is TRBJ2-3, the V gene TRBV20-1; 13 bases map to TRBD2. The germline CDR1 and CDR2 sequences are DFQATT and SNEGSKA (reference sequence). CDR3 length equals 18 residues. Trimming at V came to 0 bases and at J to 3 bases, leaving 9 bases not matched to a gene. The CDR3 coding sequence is TGCAGTGCTAGAGATACTAGCGGGAGGGTAAGGGGTACAGATACGCAGTATTTT. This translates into CSARDTSGRVRGTDTQYF.

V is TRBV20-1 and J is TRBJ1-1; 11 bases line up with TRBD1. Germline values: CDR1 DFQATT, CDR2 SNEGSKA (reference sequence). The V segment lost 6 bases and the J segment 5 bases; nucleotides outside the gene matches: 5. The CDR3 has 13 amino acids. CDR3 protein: CSASGQGGTEAFF. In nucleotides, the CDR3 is TGCAGTGCATCGGGACAGGGGGGGACTGAAGCTTTCTTT.

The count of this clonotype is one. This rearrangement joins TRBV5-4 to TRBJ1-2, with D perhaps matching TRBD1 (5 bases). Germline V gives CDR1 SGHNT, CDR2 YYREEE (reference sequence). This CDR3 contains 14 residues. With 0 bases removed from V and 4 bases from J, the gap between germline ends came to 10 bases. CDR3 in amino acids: CASSLGGDFYGYTF. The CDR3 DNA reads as TGTGCCAGCAGCTTGGGGGGGGACTTCTATGGCTACACCTTC.

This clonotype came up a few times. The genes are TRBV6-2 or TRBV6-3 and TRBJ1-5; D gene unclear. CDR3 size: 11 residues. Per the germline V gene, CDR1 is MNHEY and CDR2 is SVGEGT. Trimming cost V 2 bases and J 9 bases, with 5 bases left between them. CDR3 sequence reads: CASSYKGPQHF. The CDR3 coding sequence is TGTGCCAGCAGTTACAAGGGGCCCCAGCATTTT.

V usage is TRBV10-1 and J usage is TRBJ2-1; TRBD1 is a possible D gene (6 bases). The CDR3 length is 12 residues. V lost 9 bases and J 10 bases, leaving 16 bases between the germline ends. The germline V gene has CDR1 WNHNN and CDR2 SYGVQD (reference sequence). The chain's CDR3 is CASRDNQKEQFF. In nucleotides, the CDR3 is TGCGCCAGTCGGGACAATCAAAAGGAGCAGTTCTTC.

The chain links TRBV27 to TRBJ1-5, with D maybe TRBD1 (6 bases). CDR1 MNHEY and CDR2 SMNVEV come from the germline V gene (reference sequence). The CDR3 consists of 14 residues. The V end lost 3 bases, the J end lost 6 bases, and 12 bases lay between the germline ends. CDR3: CASSFRGGGQPQHF. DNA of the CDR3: TGTGCCAGCAGTTTTAGGGGGGGCGGTCAGCCCCAGCATTTT.

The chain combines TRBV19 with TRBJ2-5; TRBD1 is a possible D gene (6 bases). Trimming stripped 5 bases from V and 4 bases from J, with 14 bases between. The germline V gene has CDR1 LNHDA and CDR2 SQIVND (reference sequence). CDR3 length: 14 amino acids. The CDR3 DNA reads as TGTGCCAGTAGTTACAGGGTACAGGGAGAGACCCAGTACTTC. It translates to CASSYRVQGETQYF.

The CDR3 DNA sequence: TGTGCCAGCAGTTACTCAGGCAGGGGGGATGGCTACACCTTC. It encodes CASSYSGRGDGYTF. The chain carries TRBV6-5 and TRBJ1-2, with 7 bases fitting TRBD1. This CDR3 has 14 amino acids. The V segment lost 0 bases and the J segment 6 bases; nucleotides outside the gene matches: 4. CDR1 is MNHEY, CDR2 SVGAGI, per germline.

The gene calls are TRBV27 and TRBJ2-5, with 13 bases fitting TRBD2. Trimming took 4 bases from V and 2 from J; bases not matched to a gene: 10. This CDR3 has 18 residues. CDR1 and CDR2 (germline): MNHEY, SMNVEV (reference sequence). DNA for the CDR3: TGTGCCAGCAGTTCGAAACTAGCGGGGGGGATAAAACAAGAGACCCAGTACTTC. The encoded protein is CASSSKLAGGIKQETQYF.